These T cell receptor beta chains were read from a single sample in a study of cytomegalovirus exposure and HLA in healthy donors. Produced via immunoSEQ multiplex PCR; TCRdb's table is partial and in-frame only. The sample gives over 150,000 clones, around 85% of which show up once; more than 0.7% is in the top ten. Sequencing was done on a sample of PBMCs. These receptor sequences come from a woman aged 25 to 45 in good health and CMV-seronegative. The CDR3 runs from the conserved cysteine through the conserved F or W. D genes are given only for firm matches. Clone size is stated in some rows and not others, as once, few, many or a class when expanded.

clone_size: .; d_call: TRBD2; v_call: TRBV19; j_call: TRBJ2-1; cdr3_nt: TGTGCCAGTCATGCTAGCGGGGGGGCTAAGGTCCATAATGAGCAGTTCTTC; cdr3_aa: CASHASGGAKVHNEQFF
clone_size: .; d_call: TRBD1; v_call: TRBV13; j_call: TRBJ1-5; cdr3_nt: TGTGCCAGCCCCGGGACAGGGGACCAGCCCCAGCATTTT; cdr3_aa: CASPGTGDQPQHF
clone_size: few; d_call: .; v_call: TRBV7-2; j_call: TRBJ1-1; cdr3_nt: TGTGCCAGCAGCTCCCCTTCAGCTCGACAGGCAAGGGGGTCTGAAGCTTTCTTT; cdr3_aa: CASSSPSARQARGSEAFF
clone_size: once; d_call: TRBD2; v_call: TRBV4-3; j_call: TRBJ2-3; cdr3_nt: TGCGCCAGCAGCCCGGGACTAGCGGGGCCCGGGACGCAGTATTTT; cdr3_aa: CASSPGLAGPGTQYF
clone_size: .; d_call: TRBD1; v_call: TRBV9; j_call: TRBJ2-3; cdr3_nt: TGTGCCAGCAGCGTAGCTGGGGACAGACCCCCCACAGATACGCAGTATTTT; cdr3_aa: CASSVAGDRPPTDTQYF
clone_size: .; d_call: TRBD2; v_call: TRBV7-2; j_call: TRBJ2-3; cdr3_nt: TGTGCCAGCAGCCTCGCTGGGACTAGCGCAACAGATACGCAGTATTTT; cdr3_aa: CASSLAGTSATDTQYF
clone_size: .; d_call: TRBD1; v_call: TRBV9; j_call: TRBJ1-3; cdr3_nt: TGTGCCAGCAGCGTAGGGCCAGGGGGTGCCTCTGGAAACACCATATATTTT; cdr3_aa: CASSVGPGGASGNTIYF
clone_size: .; d_call: TRBD2; v_call: TRBV4-2; j_call: TRBJ2-7; cdr3_nt: TGTGCCAGCAGCCATGCCGGGGCTAGCGGTCTCTACGAGCAGTACTTC; cdr3_aa: CASSHAGASGLYEQYF
clone_size: .; d_call: TRBD1; v_call: TRBV19; j_call: TRBJ2-7; cdr3_nt: TGTGCCAGTAGCACAGGGGGCGTCTTGTGGGAGCAGTACTTC; cdr3_aa: CASSTGGVLWEQYF
clone_size: .; d_call: .; v_call: TRBV6-1; j_call: TRBJ2-5; cdr3_nt: TGTGCCAGCAGTGAAGGTTGGGGGGTCAAGACCCAGTACTTC; cdr3_aa: CASSEGWGVKTQYF
clone_size: .; d_call: .; v_call: TRBV29-1; j_call: TRBJ2-6; cdr3_nt: TGCAGCGTTTTTGGCCGGGACAACTCTGGGGCCAACGTCCTGACTTTC; cdr3_aa: CSVFGRDNSGANVLTF
clone_size: .; d_call: TRBD1; v_call: TRBV7-2; j_call: TRBJ2-5; cdr3_nt: TGTGCCAGCAGCTTAAGGGGTCAGGGGGTAAGGGAGACCCAGTACTTC; cdr3_aa: CASSLRGQGVRETQYF
clone_size: few; d_call: .; v_call: TRBV29-1; j_call: TRBJ1-4; cdr3_nt: TGCAGCGTTCTAGACTCGAATGAAAAACTGTTTTTT; cdr3_aa: CSVLDSNEKLFF
clone_size: few; d_call: .; v_call: TRBV5-6; j_call: TRBJ2-1; cdr3_nt: TGTGCCAGCAGCGGTGTAGGAGACAATGAGCAGTTCTTC; cdr3_aa: CASSGVGDNEQFF
clone_size: .; d_call: TRBD1; v_call: TRBV5-1; j_call: TRBJ2-2; cdr3_nt: TGCGCCAGCAGCTTGGAACCCCTCGGACAGGTCGAGGAGCTGTTTTTT; cdr3_aa: CASSLEPLGQVEELFF
clone_size: .; d_call: TRBD2; v_call: TRBV7-9; j_call: TRBJ2-1; cdr3_nt: TGTGCCAGCACCCCGGGAGGGAATAGCTCCAATGAGCAGTTCTTC; cdr3_aa: CASTPGGNSSNEQFF
clone_size: .; d_call: TRBD2; v_call: TRBV6-1; j_call: TRBJ2-3; cdr3_nt: TGTGCCAGCAGTTCCCGGACTAGCGGCACGGATACGCAGTATTTT; cdr3_aa: CASSSRTSGTDTQYF
clone_size: .; d_call: TRBD2; v_call: TRBV4-3; j_call: TRBJ2-4; cdr3_nt: TGCGCCAGCAGCCAGGCGGCGGGGGGAGGAAACATTCAGTACTTC; cdr3_aa: CASSQAAGGGNIQYF
clone_size: few; d_call: .; v_call: TRBV4-1; j_call: TRBJ1-4; cdr3_nt: TGCGCCAGCAGCCACGAGGGAATGGCGACTAATGAAAAACTGTTTTTT; cdr3_aa: CASSHEGMATNEKLFF
clone_size: .; d_call: .; v_call: TRBV7-2; j_call: TRBJ1-2; cdr3_nt: TGTGCCAGCAGCTCCTTAACAGAAACCTATGGCTACACCTTC; cdr3_aa: CASSSLTETYGYTF
clone_size: .; d_call: TRBD2; v_call: TRBV9; j_call: TRBJ2-7; cdr3_nt: TGTGCCAGCAGCGTAGCCCCTGGCGGGAGCTCCGACGAGCAGTACTTC; cdr3_aa: CASSVAPGGSSDEQYF
clone_size: .; d_call: TRBD1; v_call: TRBV5-1; j_call: TRBJ1-5; cdr3_nt: TGCGCCAGCAGCTTCGGACAGGGCAATCAGCCCCAGCATTTT; cdr3_aa: CASSFGQGNQPQHF
clone_size: .; d_call: TRBD1; v_call: TRBV7-2; j_call: TRBJ2-6; cdr3_nt: TGTGCCAGCAGCCCCCCGACAGGGGCTGCTGGGGCCAACGTCCTGACTTTC; cdr3_aa: CASSPPTGAAGANVLTF
clone_size: once; d_call: TRBD2; v_call: TRBV19; j_call: TRBJ2-3; cdr3_nt: TGTGCCAGTAGTAGACTAGCGGGGGGTCCCAGAACTAGCACAGATACGCAGTATTTT; cdr3_aa: CASSRLAGGPRTSTDTQYF
clone_size: .; d_call: TRBD1; v_call: TRBV2; j_call: TRBJ1-5; cdr3_nt: TGTGCCAGCAGTGATAGGAGACAGGGGTATCAGCCCCAGCATTTT; cdr3_aa: CASSDRRQGYQPQHF
clone_size: .; d_call: .; v_call: TRBV14; j_call: TRBJ2-7; cdr3_nt: TGTGCCAGCAGCCAAGTAGCGCACTACGAGCAGTACTTC; cdr3_aa: CASSQVAHYEQYF
clone_size: .; d_call: TRBD1; v_call: TRBV6-5; j_call: TRBJ1-5; cdr3_nt: TGTGCCAGCAGAAACAGGGGGTACGGTCAGCCCCAGCATTTT; cdr3_aa: CASRNRGYGQPQHF
clone_size: .; d_call: TRBD1; v_call: TRBV19; j_call: TRBJ1-2; cdr3_nt: TGTGCCAGTAGTATAGACCCGACAGGGTACTATGGCTACACCTTC; cdr3_aa: CASSIDPTGYYGYTF
clone_size: .; d_call: .; v_call: TRBV6-6; j_call: TRBJ1-2; cdr3_nt: TGTGCCAGCAGTTACCGGGGGGATGGGGGCTACACCTTC; cdr3_aa: CASSYRGDGGYTF
clone_size: .; d_call: .; v_call: TRBV5-1; j_call: TRBJ1-6; cdr3_nt: TGCGCCAGCAGCTTGTACAGGAATAATTCACCCCTCCACTTT; cdr3_aa: CASSLYRNNSPLHF
clone_size: .; d_call: .; v_call: TRBV28; j_call: TRBJ1-2; cdr3_nt: TGTGCCAGCAGTTTATTGGCGGATGGCTACACCTTC; cdr3_aa: CASSLLADGYTF
clone_size: .; d_call: .; v_call: TRBV10-3; j_call: TRBJ1-2; cdr3_nt: TGTGCCATCAGTGTGACAGCTACCAACTATGGCTACACCTTC; cdr3_aa: CAISVTATNYGYTF
clone_size: .; d_call: TRBD2; v_call: TRBV5-1; j_call: TRBJ2-3; cdr3_nt: TGCGCCAGCAGCTTGGCACTAGCGGCCAGGACAGATACGCAGTATTTT; cdr3_aa: CASSLALAARTDTQYF
clone_size: .; d_call: TRBD1; v_call: TRBV5-1; j_call: TRBJ1-3; cdr3_nt: TGCGCCAGCAGCTTGTCGACAGGGTCTTCGGGAAACACCATATATTTT; cdr3_aa: CASSLSTGSSGNTIYF
clone_size: few; d_call: .; v_call: TRBV5-4; j_call: TRBJ2-7; cdr3_nt: TGTGCCAGCAGTCTGGGGGAGGATGAGCAGTACTTC; cdr3_aa: CASSLGEDEQYF
clone_size: .; d_call: .; v_call: TRBV6-1; j_call: TRBJ1-2; cdr3_nt: TGTGCCAGCAGAACCGGGAGCACTAACTATGGCTACACCTTC; cdr3_aa: CASRTGSTNYGYTF
clone_size: .; d_call: TRBD1; v_call: TRBV27; j_call: TRBJ1-2; cdr3_nt: TGTGCCAGCAGTACCCCAGGGGGCGGTGGCTACACCTTC; cdr3_aa: CASSTPGGGGYTF
clone_size: .; d_call: .; v_call: TRBV2; j_call: TRBJ2-6; cdr3_nt: TGTGCCAGCACTTACTCTGGGGCCAACGTCCTGACTTTC; cdr3_aa: CASTYSGANVLTF
clone_size: .; d_call: .; v_call: TRBV10-3; j_call: TRBJ1-1; cdr3_nt: TGTGCCACCAGGGAATTGAGCAGGGCGAACACTGAAGCTTTCTTT; cdr3_aa: CATRELSRANTEAFF
clone_size: .; d_call: TRBD1; v_call: TRBV29-1; j_call: TRBJ1-2; cdr3_nt: TGCAGCGTGGAACGTCCGACAGACAGGGGGCAAGGCTACACCTTC; cdr3_aa: CSVERPTDRGQGYTF
clone_size: .; d_call: .; v_call: TRBV5-5; j_call: TRBJ2-7; cdr3_nt: TGTGCCAGCAGCTTGGGACTCTCTCCCTCCTACGAGCAGTACTTC; cdr3_aa: CASSLGLSPSYEQYF
clone_size: few; d_call: .; v_call: TRBV6-1; j_call: TRBJ2-3; cdr3_nt: TGTGCCAGCAGTGACGGTTTCGGGACTTGGGGTCGCACAGATACGCAGTATTTT; cdr3_aa: CASSDGFGTWGRTDTQYF
clone_size: .; d_call: .; v_call: TRBV19; j_call: TRBJ2-3; cdr3_nt: TGTGCCAGTAGTCCGGGTTGGGGCACAGATACGCAGTATTTT; cdr3_aa: CASSPGWGTDTQYF
clone_size: .; d_call: .; v_call: TRBV5-6; j_call: TRBJ1-2; cdr3_nt: TGTGCCAGCAGCTTAACGCAGGGGTATGGCTACACCTTC; cdr3_aa: CASSLTQGYGYTF
clone_size: .; d_call: .; v_call: TRBV27; j_call: TRBJ2-7; cdr3_nt: TGTGCCAGCAGTCCCCTAACCGGGACAAACGAGCAGTACTTC; cdr3_aa: CASSPLTGTNEQYF
clone_size: .; d_call: .; v_call: TRBV25-1; j_call: TRBJ2-2; cdr3_nt: TGTGCCAGCAGTGAGGGAGTTGACACCGGGGAGCTGTTTTTT; cdr3_aa: CASSEGVDTGELFF
clone_size: .; d_call: TRBD2; v_call: TRBV30; j_call: TRBJ2-2; cdr3_nt: TGTGCCTGGTCTGGGGGACTAGCGGGGTACGGGGAGCTGTTTTTT; cdr3_aa: CAWSGGLAGYGELFF
clone_size: .; d_call: .; v_call: TRBV5-6; j_call: TRBJ2-1; cdr3_nt: TGTGCCAGCAGCTCCTTGGGGGGGCGCAATGAGCAGTTCTTC; cdr3_aa: CASSSLGGRNEQFF
clone_size: .; d_call: .; v_call: TRBV15; j_call: TRBJ1-3; cdr3_nt: TGTGCCACCAGCAGAGACAACTCTGGAAACACCATATATTTT; cdr3_aa: CATSRDNSGNTIYF
clone_size: .; d_call: TRBD2; v_call: TRBV19; j_call: TRBJ2-7; cdr3_nt: TGTGCCAGTAGACCCCTGGCGGGGGGAACCTACGAGCAGTACTTC; cdr3_aa: CASRPLAGGTYEQYF
clone_size: .; d_call: .; v_call: TRBV6-1; j_call: TRBJ1-2; cdr3_nt: TGTGCCAGCAGCCGGGGGAATGGCTACACCTTC; cdr3_aa: CASSRGNGYTF
clone_size: .; d_call: TRBD1; v_call: TRBV6-5; j_call: TRBJ1-5; cdr3_nt: TGTGCCAGCAGATACCTCGAGAGGGGGCGAAATCAGCCCCAGCATTTT; cdr3_aa: CASRYLERGRNQPQHF
clone_size: .; d_call: .; v_call: TRBV5-1; j_call: TRBJ2-2; cdr3_nt: TGCGCCAGCAGCTTGGCCACGGGGATGAACACCGGGGAGCTGTTTTTT; cdr3_aa: CASSLATGMNTGELFF